Listed below are T cell receptor beta chains from one sample, sequenced in a study of blood T cell repertoires in COVID-19. Profiling relied on immunoSEQ multiplex PCR, and the TCRdb table lists in-frame clones only, not all of them. The sample includes 150,000 to 200,000 clones, over 80% seen only once; the top ten take about 1.6%. The specimen was peripheral blood. The receptors were sampled from a woman aged 50 to 65 with acute or convalescent COVID-19. Each CDR3 is given with its conserved first and last residue. Each record gives: J gene, D gene, V gene, clone size, CDR3 protein, CDR3 DNA. A D gene is named only where the DNA matches it firmly. Rows may omit the clone size; those that give it use once, few, many or a size class.

TRBJ1-2 . TRBV7-2 . CASSLHYGYTF TGTGCCAGCAGTCTCCACTATGGCTACACCTTC
TRBJ1-1 . TRBV11-2 . CASSSTGRVDTEAFF TGTGCCAGCAGTTCCACAGGGAGGGTGGACACTGAAGCTTTCTTT
TRBJ2-7 TRBD1 TRBV10-1 once CASSRTGSYEQYF TGCGCCAGCAGTCGGACAGGATCCTACGAGCAGTACTTC
TRBJ1-4 TRBD1 TRBV6-6 . CASSARDRGEDEKLFF TGTGCCAGCAGCGCTCGGGACAGGGGGGAGGATGAAAAACTGTTTTTT
TRBJ2-2 . TRBV24-1 . CATSDLTSWAENTGELFF TGTGCCACCAGTGATTTGACTAGCTGGGCCGAAAACACCGGGGAGCTGTTTTTT
TRBJ1-4 . TRBV28 . CASISLGVREKLFF TGTGCCAGCATTTCCCTCGGAGTACGGGAAAAACTGTTTTTT
TRBJ2-1 . TRBV13 . CASSLGPDYNEQFF TGTGCCAGCAGCTTAGGGCCAGACTACAATGAGCAGTTCTTC
TRBJ1-5 TRBD1 TRBV4-2 . CASSQVGDSDYSNQPQHF TGTGCCAGCAGCCAAGTCGGGGACAGTGATTATAGCAATCAGCCCCAGCATTTT
TRBJ2-5 . TRBV6-5 . CASSYSRIMETQYF TGTGCCAGCAGTTACAGCAGGATAATGGAGACCCAGTACTTC
TRBJ1-2 . TRBV30 . CAWSPDTNYGYTF TGTGCCTGGTCCCCGGACACTAACTATGGCTACACCTTC
TRBJ1-1 . TRBV29-1 . CSVGGRTEAFF TGCAGCGTTGGGGGGAGGACTGAAGCTTTCTTT
TRBJ2-2 TRBD2 TRBV6-5 . CASSYLAGPTGELFF TGTGCCAGCAGTTACCTAGCGGGGCCTACCGGGGAGCTGTTTTTT
TRBJ1-2 TRBD1 TRBV3-1/TRBV3-2 . CASSQDIGRGQGSGYTF TGTGCCAGCAGCCAGGATATTGGACGGGGACAGGGGTCTGGCTACACCTTC
TRBJ1-1 . TRBV5-1 . CASSIGTLNTEAFF TGCGCCAGCAGTATCGGGACACTGAACACTGAAGCTTTCTTT
TRBJ1-5 TRBD1 TRBV5-1 . CASSITGTGNQPQHF TGCGCCAGCAGCATTACCGGGACAGGGAATCAGCCCCAGCATTTT
TRBJ1-4 . TRBV6-5 . CASSYGWTVNEKLFF TGTGCCAGCAGTTATGGGTGGACAGTTAATGAAAAACTGTTTTTT
TRBJ1-4 TRBD1 TRBV20-1 . CSASPTGTASNEKLFF TGCAGTGCTAGTCCGACCGGGACAGCGAGTAATGAAAAACTGTTTTTT
TRBJ1-2 . TRBV5-8 . CASSFLGDGRGYGYTF TGTGCCAGCAGCTTCCTAGGGGACGGCAGGGGCTATGGCTACACCTTC
TRBJ1-1 TRBD1 TRBV5-1 . CASSVGQGTEAFF TGCGCCAGCAGCGTGGGACAGGGAACTGAAGCTTTCTTT
TRBJ1-3 TRBD1 TRBV30 . CAWSVQKGAYSGNTIYF TGTGCCTGGAGTGTACAGAAGGGGGCCTACTCTGGAAACACCATATATTTT
TRBJ1-1 TRBD1 TRBV3-1/TRBV3-2 . CASSRGQGWPEAFF TGTGCCAGCAGCCGAGGACAGGGTTGGCCTGAAGCTTTCTTT
TRBJ1-2 . TRBV5-1 . CASSLEGVGYTF TGCGCCAGCAGCTTGGAAGGGGTCGGCTACACCTTC
TRBJ2-1 TRBD2 TRBV5-1 . CASSQLAGERNEQFF TGCGCCAGCAGCCAACTAGCGGGAGAACGCAATGAGCAGTTCTTC
TRBJ2-7 TRBD1 TRBV12-5 . CASGFTAGTGLYEQYF TGTGCTAGTGGTTTTACTGCCGGGACAGGTCTATACGAGCAGTACTTC
TRBJ2-7 . TRBV10-3 . CAIGGTYEQYF TGTGCCATAGGCGGAACCTACGAGCAGTACTTC
TRBJ2-6 TRBD2 TRBV7-2 . CASSLLAGAFSGANVLTF TGTGCCAGCAGCTTACTAGCGGGGGCTTTCTCTGGGGCCAACGTCCTGACTTTC
TRBJ1-2 TRBD1 TRBV29-1 few CSARQGNYGYTF TGCAGCGCCAGACAGGGAAACTATGGCTACACCTTC
TRBJ2-1 TRBD2 TRBV27 . CASRTPGLAGTRTSGMEFF TGTGCCAGCAGAACCCCGGGACTAGCGGGCACACGGACTAGCGGGATGGAGTTCTTC
TRBJ1-1 TRBD1 TRBV3-1/TRBV3-2 few CASSQMDRGRTEAFF TGTGCCAGCAGCCAGATGGACAGGGGTAGGACTGAAGCTTTCTTT
TRBJ1-2 TRBD1 TRBV6-5 . CASSSGTGGAPGYTF TGTGCCAGCAGTTCCGGGACAGGGGGCGCGCCTGGCTACACCTTC
TRBJ2-1 TRBD2 TRBV5-1 . CASSLVGLAGASSNEQFF TGCGCCAGCAGCTTGGTTGGGCTAGCGGGAGCATCGTCCAATGAGCAGTTCTTC
TRBJ2-3 TRBD2 TRBV4-1 . CASSQGSGERGTQYF TGCGCCAGCAGCCAAGGGAGCGGGGAAAGGGGTACGCAGTATTTT
TRBJ1-4 . TRBV28 . CASMSIRHDNEKLFF TGTGCCAGCATGTCCATAAGACACGATAATGAAAAACTGTTTTTT
TRBJ1-1 TRBD1 TRBV5-6 . CASSYRTGRNTEAFF TGTGCCAGCAGCTATAGGACAGGAAGGAACACTGAAGCTTTCTTT
TRBJ1-2 TRBD1 TRBV5-1 . CASSLQGDNGYTF TGCGCCAGCAGCCTACAGGGGGATAATGGCTACACCTTC
TRBJ1-2 . TRBV25-1 . CASSEMGRDGYTF TGTGCCAGCAGTGAGATGGGGCGAGATGGCTACACCTTC
TRBJ2-5 . TRBV29-1 once CSVDPRGAETQYF TGCAGCGTTGACCCCAGGGGGGCAGAGACCCAGTACTTC
TRBJ1-5 TRBD1 TRBV27 few CASSPSTGGQPQHF TGTGCCAGCAGTCCCTCGACAGGGGGGCAGCCCCAGCATTTT
TRBJ1-2 . TRBV27 few CASSWNTGYGYTF TGTGCCAGCAGTTGGAATACGGGGTATGGCTACACCTTC
TRBJ1-2 . TRBV21-1 . CADTGLWGYTF TGTGCCGACACAGGGTTATGGGGCTACACCTTC
TRBJ2-4 TRBD2 TRBV6-2/TRBV6-3 . CASSLNLAGAGLAKNIQYF TGTGCCAGCAGCCTGAACCTAGCGGGAGCGGGCCTAGCCAAAAACATTCAGTACTTC
TRBJ1-4 TRBD1 TRBV7-9 . CASSTQPGTGVATNEKLFF TGTGCCAGCAGCACCCAACCCGGGACAGGGGTTGCAACTAATGAAAAACTGTTTTTT
TRBJ1-1 TRBD1 TRBV29-1 . CSVVGQGGTEAFF TGCAGCGTCGTGGGACAGGGGGGCACTGAAGCTTTCTTT
TRBJ1-1 . TRBV30 . CAWKQGGTEAFF TGTGCCTGGAAACAGGGTGGCACTGAAGCTTTCTTT
TRBJ2-7 TRBD1 TRBV19 . CASSEAGGEQYF TGTGCCAGTAGTGAGGCAGGGGGCGAGCAGTACTTC